This entry concerns a single T cell receptor (beta chain). The antigen remains unidentified. The PCR used 60 Vbeta and 13 Jbeta primers. This table comes from immunoSEQ multiplex PCR, and its TCRdb copy is limited to in-frame clones, with some not included. This table has approximately 140,000 clones, around three quarters appearing once. The data were taken from a study of cytomegalovirus exposure and HLA in healthy donors. Study-wide points: V- and J-gene trimming in TCR beta was tied to a missense DCLRE1C variant by an analysis performed later.

This CDR3 is 16 amino acids long. V was clipped by 2 bases and J by 0 bases, with 11 bases between them. Germline loops: CDR1 ENHRY, CDR2 SYGVKD. Input material: PBMCs. The chain joins TRBV10-3 to TRBJ1-5, with D unresolved. The receptor was derived from a man aged 35 to 55 in good health and CMV-seropositive. The CDR3, as DNA: TGTGCCATCAGTGAGCCCGGCGGTGGTAGCAATCAGCCCCAGCATTTT. Encoded protein: CAISEPGGGSNQPQHF.